This TCR beta chain was sequenced during a study of blood T cell repertoires in COVID-19. Overall study: The study drew acute and convalescent COVID-19 samples from the United States, Italy and Spain. PBMCs, B-cell-depleted T cells, or T cells were the source of the cDNA or gDNA that made up the material.

Per the authors' pipeline: Researchers report that nucleated cell counts were estimated from reference gene primer amplification. Data came from immunoSEQ multiplex PCR; TCRdb stores just in-frame clones and leaves some out. The V and J calls and clone size come from that table; D and trimming were worked out from the DNA. The sample lists around 320,000 clones, more than 70% occurring once. Trimming left V 5 bases short and J 4 bases short, with 17 bases between. The germline V gene has CDR1 SGHTA and CDR2 FQGNSA. The CDR3 contains 15 residues. V is TRBV7-2 and J is TRBJ2-5, with TRBD2 as a possible D gene (6 bases). Material for sequencing was peripheral blood. The receptor was isolated from a woman aged 30 to 39 who had recovered from COVID-19. The CDR3 sequence is CASSPRAGTLETQYF. The CDR3 nucleotides read TGTGCCAGCAGCCCCAGGGCGGGGACCCTAGAGACCCAGTACTTC.